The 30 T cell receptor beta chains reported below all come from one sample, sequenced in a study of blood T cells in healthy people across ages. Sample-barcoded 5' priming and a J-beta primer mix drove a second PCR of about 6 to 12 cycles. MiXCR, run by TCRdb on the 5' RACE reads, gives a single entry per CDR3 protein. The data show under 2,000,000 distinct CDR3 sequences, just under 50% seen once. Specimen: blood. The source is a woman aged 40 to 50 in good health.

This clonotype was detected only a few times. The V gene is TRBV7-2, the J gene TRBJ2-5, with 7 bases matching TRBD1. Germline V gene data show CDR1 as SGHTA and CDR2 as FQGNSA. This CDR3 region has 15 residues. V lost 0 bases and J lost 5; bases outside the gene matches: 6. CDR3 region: CASSLATGSWETQYF. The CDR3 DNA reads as TGTGCCAGCAGCTTAGCGACAGGGTCTTGGGAGACCCAGTACTTC. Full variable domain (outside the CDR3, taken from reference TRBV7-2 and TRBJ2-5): GAGVSQSPSNKVTEKGKDVELRCDPISGHTALYWYRQSLGQGLEFLIYFQGNSAPDKSGLPSDRFSAERTGGSVSTLTIQRTQQEDSAVYLCASSLATGSWETQYFGPGTRLLVL.

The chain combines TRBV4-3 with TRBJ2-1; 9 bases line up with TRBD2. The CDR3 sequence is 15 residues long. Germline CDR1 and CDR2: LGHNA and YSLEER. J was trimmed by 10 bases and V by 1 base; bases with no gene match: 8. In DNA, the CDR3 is TGCGCCAGCAGCCAAGTCGCGGGGGGGCTCGAGGAGCAGTTCTTC. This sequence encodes CASSQVAGGLEEQFF.

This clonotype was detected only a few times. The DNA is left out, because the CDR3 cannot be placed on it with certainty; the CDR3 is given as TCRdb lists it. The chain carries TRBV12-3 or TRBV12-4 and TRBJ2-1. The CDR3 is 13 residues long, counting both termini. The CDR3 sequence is CASSTSANNEQFF.

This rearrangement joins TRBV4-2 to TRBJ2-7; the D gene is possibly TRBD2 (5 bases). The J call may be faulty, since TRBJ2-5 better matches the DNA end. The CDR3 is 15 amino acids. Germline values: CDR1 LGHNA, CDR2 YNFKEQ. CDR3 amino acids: CASGSAGVLQETQYF. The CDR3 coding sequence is TGTGCCAGCGGCTCGGCCGGGGTACTCCAAGAGACCCAGTACTTC.

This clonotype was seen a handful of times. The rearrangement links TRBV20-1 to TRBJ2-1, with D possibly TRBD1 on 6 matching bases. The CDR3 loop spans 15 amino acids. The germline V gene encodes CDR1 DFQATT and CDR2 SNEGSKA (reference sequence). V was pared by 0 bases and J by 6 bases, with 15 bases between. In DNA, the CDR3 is TGCAGTGCTAGAGATCATCAGGGGCTAGGCAATGAGCAGTTCTTC. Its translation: CSARDHQGLGNEQFF.

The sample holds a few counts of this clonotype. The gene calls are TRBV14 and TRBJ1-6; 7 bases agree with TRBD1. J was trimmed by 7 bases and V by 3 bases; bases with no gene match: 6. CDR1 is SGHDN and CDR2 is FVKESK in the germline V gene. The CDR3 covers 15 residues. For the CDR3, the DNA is TGTGCCAGCAGCCAGACAGGGTTTGGCAATTCACCCCTCCACTTT. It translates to CASSQTGFGNSPLHF.

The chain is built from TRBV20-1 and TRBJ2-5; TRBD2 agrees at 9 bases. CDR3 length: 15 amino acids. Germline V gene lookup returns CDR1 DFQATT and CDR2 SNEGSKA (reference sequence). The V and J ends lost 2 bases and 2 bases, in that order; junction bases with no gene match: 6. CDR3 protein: CSARSLAGPQETQYF. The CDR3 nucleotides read TGCAGTGCTAGAAGCCTAGCGGGGCCTCAAGAGACCCAGTACTTC.

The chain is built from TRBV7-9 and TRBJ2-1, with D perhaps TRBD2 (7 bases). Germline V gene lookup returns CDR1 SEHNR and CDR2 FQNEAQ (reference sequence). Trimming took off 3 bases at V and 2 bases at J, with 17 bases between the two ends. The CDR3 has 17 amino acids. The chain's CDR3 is CASSFRRGGATYNEQFF. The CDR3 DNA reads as TGTGCCAGCAGCTTCCGGCGTGGGGGGGCAACCTACAATGAGCAGTTCTTC. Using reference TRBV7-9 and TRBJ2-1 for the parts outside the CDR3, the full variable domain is DTGVSQNPRHKITKRGQNVTFRCDPISEHNRLYWYRQTLGQGPEFLTYFQNEAQLEKSRLLSDRFSAERPKGSFSTLEIQRTEQGDSAMYLCASSFRRGGATYNEQFFGPGTRLTVL.

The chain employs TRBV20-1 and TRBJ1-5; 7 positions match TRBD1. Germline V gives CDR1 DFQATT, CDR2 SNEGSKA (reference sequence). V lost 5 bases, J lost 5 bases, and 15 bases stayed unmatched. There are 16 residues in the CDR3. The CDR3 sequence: CSAEGTVITSYQPQHF. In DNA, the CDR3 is TGCAGTGCTGAGGGGACAGTTATAACTTCCTATCAGCCCCAGCATTTT.

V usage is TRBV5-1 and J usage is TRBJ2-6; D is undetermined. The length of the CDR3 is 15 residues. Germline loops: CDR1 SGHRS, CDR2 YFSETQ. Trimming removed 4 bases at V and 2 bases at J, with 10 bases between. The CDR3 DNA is TGCGCCAGCAGCCGTAGTAAGGCTGGGGCCAACGTCCTGACTTTC. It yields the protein CASSRSKAGANVLTF.

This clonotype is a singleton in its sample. The CDR3 region has the DNA TGTGCCAGCGGCCCAAGGGCGGGGCAGACCCAGTACTTC. As protein: CASGPRAGQTQYF. V is TRBV7-2 and J is TRBJ2-5; D may be TRBD2 (6 bases). CDR1 SGHTA and CDR2 FQGNSA come from the germline V gene. The germline V and J ends were trimmed by 8 bases and 6 bases, with 16 bases remaining between them. The CDR3 has 13 amino acids.

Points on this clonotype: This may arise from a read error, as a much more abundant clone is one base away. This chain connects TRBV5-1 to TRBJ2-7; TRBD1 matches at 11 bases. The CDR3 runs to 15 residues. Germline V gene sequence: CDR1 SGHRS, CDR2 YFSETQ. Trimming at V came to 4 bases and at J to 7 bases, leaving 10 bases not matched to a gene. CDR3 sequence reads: CASSQDRGQGNEQYF. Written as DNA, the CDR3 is TGCGCCAGCAGCCAGGACAGGGGGCAAGGGAATGAGCAGTACTTC.

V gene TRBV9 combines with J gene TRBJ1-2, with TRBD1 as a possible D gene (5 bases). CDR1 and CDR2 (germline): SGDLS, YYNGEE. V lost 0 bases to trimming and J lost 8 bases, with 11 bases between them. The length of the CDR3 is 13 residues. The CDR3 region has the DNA TGTGCCAGCAGCGTAGCCGGGGAGGGGGGCTACACCTTC. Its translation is CASSVAGEGGYTF.

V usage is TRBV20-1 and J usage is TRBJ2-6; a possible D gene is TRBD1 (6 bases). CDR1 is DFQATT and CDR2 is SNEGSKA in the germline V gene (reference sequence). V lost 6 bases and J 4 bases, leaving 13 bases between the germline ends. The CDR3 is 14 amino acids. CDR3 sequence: CSATTGYGANVLTF. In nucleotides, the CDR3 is TGCAGTGCAACCACAGGGTACGGGGCCAACGTCCTGACTTTC.

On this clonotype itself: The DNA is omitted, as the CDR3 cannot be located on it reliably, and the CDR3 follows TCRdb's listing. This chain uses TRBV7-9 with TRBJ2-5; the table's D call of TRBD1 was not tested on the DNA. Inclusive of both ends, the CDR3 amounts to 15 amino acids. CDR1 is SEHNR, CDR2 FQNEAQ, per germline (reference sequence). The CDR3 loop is CVCASTGGGQETQYF.

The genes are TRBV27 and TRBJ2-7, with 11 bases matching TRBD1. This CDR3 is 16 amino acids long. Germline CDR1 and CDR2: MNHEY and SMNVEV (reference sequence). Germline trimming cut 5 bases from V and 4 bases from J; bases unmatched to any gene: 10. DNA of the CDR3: TGTGCCAGCAGTCCCCTAAGGACAGGGGGCTTGTACGAGCAGTACTTC. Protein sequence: CASSPLRTGGLYEQYF.

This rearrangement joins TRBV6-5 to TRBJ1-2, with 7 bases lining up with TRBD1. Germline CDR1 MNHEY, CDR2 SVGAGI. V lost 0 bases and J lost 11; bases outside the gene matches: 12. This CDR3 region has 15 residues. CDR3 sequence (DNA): TGTGCCAGCAGTTACTCGAGCCCCGACAGGGACCGGTACACCTTC. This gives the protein CASSYSSPDRDRYTF.

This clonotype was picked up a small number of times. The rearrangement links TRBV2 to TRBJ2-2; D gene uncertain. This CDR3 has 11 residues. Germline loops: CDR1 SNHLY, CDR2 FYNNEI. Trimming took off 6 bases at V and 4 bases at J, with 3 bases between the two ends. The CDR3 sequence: CASRGTGELFF. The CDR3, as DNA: TGTGCCAGCAGGGGCACCGGGGAGCTGTTTTTT. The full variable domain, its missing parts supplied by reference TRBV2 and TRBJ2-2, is EPEVTQTPSHQVTQMGQEVILRCVPISNHLYFYWYRQILGQKVEFLVSFYNNEISEKSEIFDDQFSVERPDGSNFTLKIRSTKLEDSAMYFCASRGTGELFFGEGSRLTVL.

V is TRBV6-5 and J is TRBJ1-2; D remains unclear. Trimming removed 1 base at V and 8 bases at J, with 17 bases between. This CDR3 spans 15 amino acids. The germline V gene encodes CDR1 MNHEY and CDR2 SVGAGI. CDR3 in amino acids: CASSYYYRAPEGYTF. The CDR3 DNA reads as TGTGCCAGCAGTTACTACTACCGGGCGCCTGAGGGCTACACCTTC.

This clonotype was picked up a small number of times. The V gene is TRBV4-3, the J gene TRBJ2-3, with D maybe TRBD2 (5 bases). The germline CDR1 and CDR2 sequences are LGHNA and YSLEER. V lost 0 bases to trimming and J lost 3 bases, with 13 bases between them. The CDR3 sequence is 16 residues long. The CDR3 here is CASSQDYRTGTDTQYF. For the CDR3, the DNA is TGCGCCAGCAGCCAAGATTATCGGACGGGGACAGATACGCAGTATTTT.

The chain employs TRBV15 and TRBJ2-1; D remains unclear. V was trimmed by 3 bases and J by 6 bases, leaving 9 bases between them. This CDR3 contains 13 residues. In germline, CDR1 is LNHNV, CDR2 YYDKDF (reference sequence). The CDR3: CATSSRVTNEQFF. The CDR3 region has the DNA TGTGCCACCAGCAGTAGGGTTACCAATGAGCAGTTCTTC.

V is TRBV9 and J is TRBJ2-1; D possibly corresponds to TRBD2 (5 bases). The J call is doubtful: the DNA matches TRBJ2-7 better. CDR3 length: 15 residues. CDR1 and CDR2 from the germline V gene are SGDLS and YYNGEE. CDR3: CASSVAGSSYNEQYF. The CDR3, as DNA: TGTGCCAGCAGCGTAGCGGGGAGCTCCTACAATGAGCAGTACTTC.

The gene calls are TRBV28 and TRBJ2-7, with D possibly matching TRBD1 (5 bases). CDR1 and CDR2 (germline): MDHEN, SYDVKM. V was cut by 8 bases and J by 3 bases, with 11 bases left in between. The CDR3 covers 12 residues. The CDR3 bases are TGTGCCAGCCGACAGCGTATCTACGAGCAGTACTTC. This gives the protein CASRQRIYEQYF.

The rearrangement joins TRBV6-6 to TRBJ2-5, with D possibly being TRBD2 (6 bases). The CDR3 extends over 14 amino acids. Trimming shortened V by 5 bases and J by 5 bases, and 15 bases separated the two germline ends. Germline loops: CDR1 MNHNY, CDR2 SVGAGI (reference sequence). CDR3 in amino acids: CASSIWAGKETQYF. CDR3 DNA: TGTGCCAGCAGTATCTGGGCGGGGAAGGAGACCCAGTACTTC.

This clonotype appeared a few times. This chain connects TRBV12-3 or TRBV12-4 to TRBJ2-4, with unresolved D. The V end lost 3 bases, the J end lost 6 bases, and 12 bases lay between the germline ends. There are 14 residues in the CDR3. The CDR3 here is CASSLNLGRNIQYF. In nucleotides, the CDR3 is TGTGCCAGCAGTTTGAACCTGGGAAGAAACATTCAGTACTTC.

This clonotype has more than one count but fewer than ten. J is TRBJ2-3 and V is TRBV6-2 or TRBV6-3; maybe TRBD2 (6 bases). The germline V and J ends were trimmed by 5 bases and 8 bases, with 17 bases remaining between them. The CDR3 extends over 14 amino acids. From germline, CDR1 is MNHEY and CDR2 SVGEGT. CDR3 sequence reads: CASSQSRTEGTQYF. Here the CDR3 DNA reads TGTGCCAGCAGTCAATCGCGGACGGAGGGTACGCAGTATTTT.

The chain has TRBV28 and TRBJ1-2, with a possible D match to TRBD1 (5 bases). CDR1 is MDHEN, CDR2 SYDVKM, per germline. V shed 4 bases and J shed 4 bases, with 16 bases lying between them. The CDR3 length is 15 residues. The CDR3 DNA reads TGTGCCAGCAGTTCCGGGGACGGGTTAGGCTATGGCTACACCTTC. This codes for CASSSGDGLGYGYTF.

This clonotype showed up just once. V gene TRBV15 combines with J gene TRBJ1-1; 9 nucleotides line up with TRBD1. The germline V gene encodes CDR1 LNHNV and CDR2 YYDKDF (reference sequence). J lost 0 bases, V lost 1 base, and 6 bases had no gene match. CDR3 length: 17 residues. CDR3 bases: TGTGCCACCAGCAGAGTTGGGACAGGGTCCATGAACACTGAAGCTTTCTTT. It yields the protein CATSRVGTGSMNTEAFF.

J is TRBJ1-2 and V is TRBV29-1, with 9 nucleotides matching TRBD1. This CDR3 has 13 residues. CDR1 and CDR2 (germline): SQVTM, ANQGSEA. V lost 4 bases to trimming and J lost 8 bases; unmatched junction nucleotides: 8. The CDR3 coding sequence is TGCAGCGTTGCGGACGGACAGGGGCAAGGCTACACCTTC. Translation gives CSVADGQGQGYTF. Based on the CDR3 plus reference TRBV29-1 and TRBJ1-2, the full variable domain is SAVISQKPSRDICQRGTSLTIQCQVDSQVTMMFWYRQQPGQSLTLIATANQGSEATYESGFVIDKFPISRPNLTFSTLTVSNMSPEDSSIYLCSVADGQGQGYTFGSGTRLTVV.

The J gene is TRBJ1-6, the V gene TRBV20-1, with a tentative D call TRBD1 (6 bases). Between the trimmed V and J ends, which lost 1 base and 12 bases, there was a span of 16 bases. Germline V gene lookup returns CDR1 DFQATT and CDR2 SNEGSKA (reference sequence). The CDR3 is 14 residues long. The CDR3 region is CSARVSAGQKPLHF. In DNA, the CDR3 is TGCAGTGCTAGAGTATCCGCAGGACAGAAACCCCTCCACTTT.